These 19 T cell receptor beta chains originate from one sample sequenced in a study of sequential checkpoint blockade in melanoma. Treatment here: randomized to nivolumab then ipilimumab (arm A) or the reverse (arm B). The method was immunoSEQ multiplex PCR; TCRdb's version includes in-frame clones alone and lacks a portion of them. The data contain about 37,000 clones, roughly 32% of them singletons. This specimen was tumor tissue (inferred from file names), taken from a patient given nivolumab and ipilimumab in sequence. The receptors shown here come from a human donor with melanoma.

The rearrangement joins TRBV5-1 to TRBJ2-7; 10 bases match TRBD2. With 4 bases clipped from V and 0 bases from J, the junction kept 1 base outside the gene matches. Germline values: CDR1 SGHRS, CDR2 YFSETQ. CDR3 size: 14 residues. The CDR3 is CASSPSGSSYEQYF. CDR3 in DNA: TGCGCCAGCAGCCCTAGCGGGAGCTCCTACGAGCAGTACTTC. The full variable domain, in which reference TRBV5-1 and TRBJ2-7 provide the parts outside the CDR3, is KAGVTQTPRYLIKTRGQQVTLSCSPISGHRSVSWYQQTPGQGLQFLFEYFSETQRNKGNFPGRFSGRQFSNSRSEMNVSTLELGDSALYLCASSPSGSSYEQYFGPGTRLTVT.

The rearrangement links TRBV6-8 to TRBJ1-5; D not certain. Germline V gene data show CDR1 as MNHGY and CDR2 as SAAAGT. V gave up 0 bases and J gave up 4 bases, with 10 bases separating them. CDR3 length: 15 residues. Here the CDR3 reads CASSYSRNKNQPQHF. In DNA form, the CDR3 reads TGTGCCAGCAGTTACTCGCGAAACAAAAATCAGCCCCAGCATTTT.

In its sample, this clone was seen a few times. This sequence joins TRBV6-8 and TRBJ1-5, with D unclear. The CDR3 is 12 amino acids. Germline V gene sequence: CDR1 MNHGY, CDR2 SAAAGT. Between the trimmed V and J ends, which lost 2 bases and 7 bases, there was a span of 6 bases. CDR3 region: CASSYRVQPQHF. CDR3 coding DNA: TGTGCCAGCAGTTACAGGGTGCAGCCCCAGCATTTT.

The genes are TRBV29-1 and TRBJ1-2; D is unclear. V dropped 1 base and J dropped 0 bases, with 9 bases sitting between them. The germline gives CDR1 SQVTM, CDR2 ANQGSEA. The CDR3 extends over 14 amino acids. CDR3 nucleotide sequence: TGCAGCGTTGAAGGCGACGGTGCTAACTATGGCTACACCTTC. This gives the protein CSVEGDGANYGYTF.

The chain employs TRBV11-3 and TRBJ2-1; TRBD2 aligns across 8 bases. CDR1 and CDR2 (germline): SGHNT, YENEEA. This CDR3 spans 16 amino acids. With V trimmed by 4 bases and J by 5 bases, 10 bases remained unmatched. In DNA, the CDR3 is TGTGCCAGCAGCTCCCTCGGGAGGGCCAGGGACAATGAGCAGTTCTTC. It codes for CASSSLGRARDNEQFF.

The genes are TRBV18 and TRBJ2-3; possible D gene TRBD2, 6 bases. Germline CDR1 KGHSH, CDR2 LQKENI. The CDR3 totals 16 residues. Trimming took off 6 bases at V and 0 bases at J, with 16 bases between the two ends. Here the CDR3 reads CASSFFGAGSTDTQYF. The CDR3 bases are TGTGCCAGCTCTTTCTTCGGTGCGGGGAGCACAGATACGCAGTATTTT.

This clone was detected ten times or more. As DNA, the CDR3 is TGTGCCAGCAGCTTCGTCGGGAGCTCTGGAAACACCATATATTTT. Its protein is CASSFVGSSGNTIYF. The chain combines TRBV11-3 with TRBJ1-3, with D uncertain. This CDR3 is 15 amino acids long. V shed 3 bases and J shed 0 bases, with 9 bases lying between them. CDR1 SGHNT and CDR2 YENEEA come from the germline V gene.

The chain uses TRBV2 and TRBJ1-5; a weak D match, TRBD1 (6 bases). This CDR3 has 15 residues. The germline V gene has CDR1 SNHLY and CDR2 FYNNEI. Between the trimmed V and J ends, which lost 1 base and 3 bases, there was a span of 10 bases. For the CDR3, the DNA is TGTGCCAGCAGTGAAGGGGGACATAACAATCAGCCCCAGCATTTT. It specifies CASSEGGHNNQPQHF.

The CDR3 sequence is CASSLRTSGGTQYF. The CDR3 DNA reads as TGTGCCAGCAGCCTGAGGACTAGCGGGGGGACCCAGTACTTC. V is TRBV6-7 and J is TRBJ2-5; 13 bases match TRBD2. TRBV6-7 is assigned to the ORF class and has an uncertain function. Trimming at V came to 6 bases and at J to 7 bases, leaving 5 bases not matched to a gene. The CDR3 contains 14 residues.

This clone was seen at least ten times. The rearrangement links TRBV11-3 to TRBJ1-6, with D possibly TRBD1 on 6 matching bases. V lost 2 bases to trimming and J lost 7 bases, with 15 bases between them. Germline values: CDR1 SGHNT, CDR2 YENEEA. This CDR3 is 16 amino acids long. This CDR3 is CASSLSGGDGNSPLHF. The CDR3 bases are TGTGCCAGCAGCTTAAGCGGGGGCGATGGAAATTCACCCCTCCACTTT.

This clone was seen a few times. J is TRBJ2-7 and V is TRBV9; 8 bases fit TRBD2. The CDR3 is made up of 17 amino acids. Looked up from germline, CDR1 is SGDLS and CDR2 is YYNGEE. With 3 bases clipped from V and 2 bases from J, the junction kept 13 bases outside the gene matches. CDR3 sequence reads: CASSAGEGRGATYEQYF. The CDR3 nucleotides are TGTGCCAGCAGCGCCGGCGAGGGGCGGGGGGCCACCTACGAGCAGTACTTC.

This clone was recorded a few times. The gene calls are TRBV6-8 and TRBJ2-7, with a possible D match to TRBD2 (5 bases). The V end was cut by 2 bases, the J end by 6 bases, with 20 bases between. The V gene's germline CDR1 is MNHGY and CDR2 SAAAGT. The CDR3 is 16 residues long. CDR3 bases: TGTGCCAGCAGTTACCGCCTAGGAGCCCTTGGGAGCGAGCAGTACTTC. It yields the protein CASSYRLGALGSEQYF.

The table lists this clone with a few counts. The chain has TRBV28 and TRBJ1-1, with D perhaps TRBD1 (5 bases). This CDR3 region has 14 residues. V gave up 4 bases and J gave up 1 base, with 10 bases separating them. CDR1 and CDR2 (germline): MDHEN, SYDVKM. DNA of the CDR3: TGTGCCAGCAGTTCCCCGACAGCGAACACTGAAGCTTTCTTT. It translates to CASSSPTANTEAFF.

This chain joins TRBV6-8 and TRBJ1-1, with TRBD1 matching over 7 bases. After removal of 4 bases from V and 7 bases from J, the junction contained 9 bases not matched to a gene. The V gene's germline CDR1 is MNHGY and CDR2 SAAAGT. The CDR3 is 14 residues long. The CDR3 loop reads CASSSREQGIEAFF. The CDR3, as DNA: TGTGCCAGCAGTTCAAGGGAACAGGGGATTGAAGCTTTCTTT.

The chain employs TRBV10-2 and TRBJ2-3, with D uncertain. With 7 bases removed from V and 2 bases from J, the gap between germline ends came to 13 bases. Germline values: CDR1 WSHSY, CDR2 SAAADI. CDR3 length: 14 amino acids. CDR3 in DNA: TGCGCCAGCATGGAGCTCCCGAACACAGATACGCAGTATTTT. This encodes CASMELPNTDTQYF.

CDR3 loop: CASSTTSLYNEQFF. DNA of the CDR3: TGTGCCAGTAGTACGACTAGCCTTTACAATGAGCAGTTCTTC. This chain connects TRBV19 to TRBJ2-1; 7 positions match TRBD2. The CDR3 runs to 14 residues. Unmatched junction bases numbered 4, after V lost 4 bases and J lost 4 bases. Per germline, CDR1 LNHDA and CDR2 SQIVND (reference sequence).

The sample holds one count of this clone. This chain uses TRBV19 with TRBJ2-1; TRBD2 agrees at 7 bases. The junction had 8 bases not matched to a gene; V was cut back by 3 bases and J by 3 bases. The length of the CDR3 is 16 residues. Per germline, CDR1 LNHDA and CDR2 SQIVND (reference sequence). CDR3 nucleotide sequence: TGTGCCAGTAGTATCTTCAGCGGGGCGCTCTACAATGAGCAGTTCTTC. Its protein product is CASSIFSGALYNEQFF.

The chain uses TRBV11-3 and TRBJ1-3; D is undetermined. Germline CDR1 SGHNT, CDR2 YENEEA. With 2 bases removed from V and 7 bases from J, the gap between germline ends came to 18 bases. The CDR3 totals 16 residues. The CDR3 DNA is TGTGCCAGCAGCTTATTGGTGGCTGCCAGTGGGAACACCATATATTTT. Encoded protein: CASSLLVAASGNTIYF.

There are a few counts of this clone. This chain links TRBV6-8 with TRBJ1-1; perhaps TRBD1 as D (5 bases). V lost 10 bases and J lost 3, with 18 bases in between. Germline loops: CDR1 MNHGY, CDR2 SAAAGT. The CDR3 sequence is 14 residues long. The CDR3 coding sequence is TGTGCCACCTGGGAGGCGAAAGGGGACACTGAAGCTTTCTTT. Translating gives CATWEAKGDTEAFF.